This T cell receptor (beta chain) came from a study of graft-versus-host responses after intestinal transplantation. Study information: All of the recipients had induction that used anti-thymocyte globulin, then tacrolimus and steroids for roughly three years. Findings of the study overall: Among recipient marrow samples, GvH clones were found; some appeared first in ileum or blood.

Measured with immunoSEQ multiplex PCR; TCRdb has only the in-frame clones, and not every one. The table has tens of thousands of clones, about 89% seen once. This CDR3 region has 14 residues. With 3 bases clipped from V and 6 bases from J, the junction kept 7 bases outside the gene matches. CDR1 SGHDT and CDR2 YYEEEE come from the germline V gene. Turning to this clone: What it binds is unknown.

The source material was unstimulated CD8+ T cells sorted from spleen or lymph node cells, sampled before intestinal transplant. The chain carries TRBV5-6 and TRBJ1-1, with 8 bases matching TRBD1. The source is a human donor who received an intestinal transplant. This CDR3 reads CASSYGTGPAEAFF. The CDR3 region has the DNA TGTGCCAGCAGCTACGGGACAGGTCCCGCTGAAGCTTTCTTT.